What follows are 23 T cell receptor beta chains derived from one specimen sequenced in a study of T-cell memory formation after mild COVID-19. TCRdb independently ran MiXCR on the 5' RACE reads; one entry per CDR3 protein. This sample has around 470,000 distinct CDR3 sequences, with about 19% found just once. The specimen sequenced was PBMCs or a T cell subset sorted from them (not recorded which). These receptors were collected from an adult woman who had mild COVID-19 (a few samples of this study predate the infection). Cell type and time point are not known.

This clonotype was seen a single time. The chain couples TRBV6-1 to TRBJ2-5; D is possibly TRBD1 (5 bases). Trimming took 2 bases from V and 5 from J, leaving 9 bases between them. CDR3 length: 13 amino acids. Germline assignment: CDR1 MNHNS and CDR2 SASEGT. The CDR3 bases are TGTGCCAGCAGTGAAAGGGGTTGGGAGACCCAGTACTTC. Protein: CASSERGWETQYF.

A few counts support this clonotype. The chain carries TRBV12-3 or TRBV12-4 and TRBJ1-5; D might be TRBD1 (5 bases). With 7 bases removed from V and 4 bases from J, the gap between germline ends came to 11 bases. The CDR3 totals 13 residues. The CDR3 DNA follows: TGTGCCAGCACTCGACAGAGGAATCAGCCCCAGCATTTT. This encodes CASTRQRNQPQHF.

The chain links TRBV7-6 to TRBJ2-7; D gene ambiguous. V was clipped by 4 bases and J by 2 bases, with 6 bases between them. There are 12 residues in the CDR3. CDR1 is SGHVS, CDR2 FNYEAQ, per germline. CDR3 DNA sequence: TGTGCCAGCAGCTCTGTGGCCTACGAGCAGTACTTC. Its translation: CASSSVAYEQYF.

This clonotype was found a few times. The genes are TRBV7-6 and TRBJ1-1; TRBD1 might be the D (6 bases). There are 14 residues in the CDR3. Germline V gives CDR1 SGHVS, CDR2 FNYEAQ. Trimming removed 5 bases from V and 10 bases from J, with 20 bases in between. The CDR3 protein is CASSPPAGASTAFF. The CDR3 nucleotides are TGTGCCAGCAGCCCCCCAGCGGGGGCGAGTACAGCTTTCTTT.

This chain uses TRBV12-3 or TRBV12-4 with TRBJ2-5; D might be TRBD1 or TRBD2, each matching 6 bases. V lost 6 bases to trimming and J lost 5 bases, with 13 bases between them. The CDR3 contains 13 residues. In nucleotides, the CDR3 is TGTGCCAGCAGGAGGAGGGGGTTTGAGACCCAGTACTTC. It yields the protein CASRRRGFETQYF.

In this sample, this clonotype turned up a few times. The CDR3: CASRLVSGSSGENEQFF. DNA for the CDR3: TGTGCCAGCAGACTAGTTTCCGGGTCCTCTGGGGAGAATGAGCAGTTCTTC. This rearrangement joins TRBV7-2 to TRBJ2-1; perhaps TRBD2 as D (5 bases). The germline V and J ends were trimmed by 6 bases and 7 bases, with 25 bases remaining between them. The CDR3 contains 17 residues. The germline CDR1 and CDR2 sequences are SGHTA and FQGNSA.

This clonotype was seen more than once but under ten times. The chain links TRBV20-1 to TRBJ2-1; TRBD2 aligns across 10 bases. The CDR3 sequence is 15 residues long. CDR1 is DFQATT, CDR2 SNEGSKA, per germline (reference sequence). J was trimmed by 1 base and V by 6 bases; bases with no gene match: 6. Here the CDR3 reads CSAPSGRGSYNEQFF. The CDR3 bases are TGCAGTGCGCCTAGCGGGAGAGGATCCTACAATGAGCAGTTCTTC.

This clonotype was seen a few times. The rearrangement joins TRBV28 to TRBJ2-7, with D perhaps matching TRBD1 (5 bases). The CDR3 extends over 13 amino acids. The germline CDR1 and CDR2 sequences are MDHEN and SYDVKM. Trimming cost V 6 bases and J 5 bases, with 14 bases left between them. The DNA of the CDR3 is TGTGCCAGCAGGCCCCAGGGTAACCACGAGCAGTACTTC. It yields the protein CASRPQGNHEQYF.

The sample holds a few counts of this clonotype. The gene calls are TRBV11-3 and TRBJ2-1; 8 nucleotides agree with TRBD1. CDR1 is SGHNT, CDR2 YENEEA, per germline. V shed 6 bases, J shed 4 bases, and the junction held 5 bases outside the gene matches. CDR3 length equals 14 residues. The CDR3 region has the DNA TGTGCCAGCAGTTCCGGGACAGGATACAATGAGCAGTTCTTC. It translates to CASSSGTGYNEQFF.

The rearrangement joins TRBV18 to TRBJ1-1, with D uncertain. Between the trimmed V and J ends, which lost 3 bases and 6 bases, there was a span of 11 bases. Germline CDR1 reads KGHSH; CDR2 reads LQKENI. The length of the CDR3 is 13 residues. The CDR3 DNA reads TGTGCCAGCTCACCCGGTGCGCAGGCTGAAGCTTTCTTT. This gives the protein CASSPGAQAEAFF.

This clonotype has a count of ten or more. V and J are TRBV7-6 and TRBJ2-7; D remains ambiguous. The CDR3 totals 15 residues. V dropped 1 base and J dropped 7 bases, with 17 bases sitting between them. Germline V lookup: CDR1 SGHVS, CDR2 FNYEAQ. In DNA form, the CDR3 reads TGTGCCAGCAGCTTAGGGGTCGGAAGCCGATGGGAGCAGTACTTC. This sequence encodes CASSLGVGSRWEQYF.

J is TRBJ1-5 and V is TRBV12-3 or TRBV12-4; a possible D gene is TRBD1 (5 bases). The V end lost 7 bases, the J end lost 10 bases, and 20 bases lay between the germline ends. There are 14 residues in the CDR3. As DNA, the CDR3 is TGTGCCAGCACCTGGGACGACGTGGCGGTTCCCCAGCATTTT. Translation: CASTWDDVAVPQHF.

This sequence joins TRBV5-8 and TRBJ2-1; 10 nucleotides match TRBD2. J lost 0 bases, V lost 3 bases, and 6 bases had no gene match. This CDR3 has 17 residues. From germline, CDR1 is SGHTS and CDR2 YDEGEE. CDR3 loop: CASSSFSSGGSYNEQFF. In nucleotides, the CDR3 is TGTGCCAGCAGCTCGTTCTCTAGCGGGGGCTCCTACAATGAGCAGTTCTTC.

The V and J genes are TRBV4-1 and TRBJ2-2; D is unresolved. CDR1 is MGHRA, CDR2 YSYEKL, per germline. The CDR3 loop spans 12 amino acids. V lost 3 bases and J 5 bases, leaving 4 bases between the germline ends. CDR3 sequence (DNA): TGCGCCAGCAGCCATCCGACCGGGGAGCTGTTTTTT. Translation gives CASSHPTGELFF.

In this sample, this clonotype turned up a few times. Here the CDR3 DNA reads TGTGCCAGCAGCCATCCGGGACTAGCGGGAGCCAATGAGCAGTTCTTC. This sequence encodes CASSHPGLAGANEQFF. The chain couples TRBV5-4 to TRBJ2-1; 14 bases are shared with TRBD2. The CDR3 extends over 16 amino acids. The germline CDR1 and CDR2 sequences are SGHNT and YYREEE (reference sequence). With 4 bases clipped from V and 6 bases from J, the junction kept 6 bases outside the gene matches.

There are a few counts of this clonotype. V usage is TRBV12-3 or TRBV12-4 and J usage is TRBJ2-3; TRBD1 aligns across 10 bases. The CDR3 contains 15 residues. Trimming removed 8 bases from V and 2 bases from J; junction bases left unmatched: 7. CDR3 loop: CASRTGTGATDTQYF. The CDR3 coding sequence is TGTGCCAGCCGGACCGGGACAGGGGCCACAGATACGCAGTATTTT.

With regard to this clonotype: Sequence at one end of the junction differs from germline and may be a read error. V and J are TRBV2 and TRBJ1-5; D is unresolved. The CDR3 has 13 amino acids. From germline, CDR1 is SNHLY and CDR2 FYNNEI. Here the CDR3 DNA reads TGTGCCAGCAGAGAAGAGAGCAATCAGCCCCAGCATTTT. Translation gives CASREESNQPQHF.

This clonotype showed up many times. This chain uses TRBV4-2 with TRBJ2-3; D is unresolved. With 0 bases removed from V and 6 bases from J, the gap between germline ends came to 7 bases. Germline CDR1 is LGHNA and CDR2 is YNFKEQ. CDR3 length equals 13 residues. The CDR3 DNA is TGTGCCAGCAGCCAAGATAGTACGGATACGCAGTATTTT. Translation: CASSQDSTDTQYF.

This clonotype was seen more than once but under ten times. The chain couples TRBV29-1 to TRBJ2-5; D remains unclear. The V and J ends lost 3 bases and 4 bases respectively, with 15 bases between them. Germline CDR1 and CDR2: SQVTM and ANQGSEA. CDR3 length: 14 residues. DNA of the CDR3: TGCAGCGTTGATCTTGGTTTAGGCGGAGAGACCCAGTACTTC. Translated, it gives CSVDLGLGGETQYF.

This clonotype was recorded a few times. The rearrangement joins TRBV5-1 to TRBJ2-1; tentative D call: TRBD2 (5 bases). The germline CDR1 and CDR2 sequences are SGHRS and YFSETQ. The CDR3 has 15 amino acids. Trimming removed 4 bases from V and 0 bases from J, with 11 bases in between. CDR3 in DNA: TGCGCCAGCAGCCAGGACTCGAGCTCCTACAATGAGCAGTTCTTC. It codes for CASSQDSSSYNEQFF.

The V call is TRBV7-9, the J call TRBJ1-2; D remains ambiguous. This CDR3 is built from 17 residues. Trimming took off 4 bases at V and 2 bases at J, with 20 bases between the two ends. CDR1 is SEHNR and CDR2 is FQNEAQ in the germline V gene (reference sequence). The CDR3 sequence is CASSSLTGNIPNYGYTF. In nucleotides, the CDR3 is TGTGCCAGCAGCTCGCTAACCGGGAACATACCCAACTATGGCTACACCTTC.

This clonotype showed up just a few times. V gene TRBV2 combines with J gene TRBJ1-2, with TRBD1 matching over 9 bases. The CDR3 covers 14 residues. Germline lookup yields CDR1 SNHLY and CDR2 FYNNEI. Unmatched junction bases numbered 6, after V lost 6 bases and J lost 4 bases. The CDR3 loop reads CASRGDRGFYGYTF. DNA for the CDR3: TGTGCCAGCAGGGGAGACAGGGGGTTCTATGGCTACACCTTC.

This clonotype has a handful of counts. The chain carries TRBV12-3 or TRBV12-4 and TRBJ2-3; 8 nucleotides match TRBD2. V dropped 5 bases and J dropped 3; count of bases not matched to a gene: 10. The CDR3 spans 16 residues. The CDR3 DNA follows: TGTGCCAGCAGTCCCCGCTGGGCGGGAGGTACAGATACGCAGTATTTT. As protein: CASSPRWAGGTDTQYF.